One sample yielded the 5 T cell receptor beta chains listed below, sequenced in a study of OX40 agonist ivuxolimab in advanced cancers. Libraries were prepared by immunoSEQ multiplex PCR; TCRdb keeps only in-frame clonotypes and omits some of them. The data show around 34,000 clones, around four fifths seen once. The sequencing here drew on CD4+ or CD8+ T cells sorted from blood, taken in a trial of the OX40 agonist ivuxolimab. These receptor sequences come from an adult with an advanced solid tumor such as melanoma, head and neck, liver or kidney cancer.

V is TRBV6-4 and J is TRBJ2-1; D unresolved. The CDR3 spans 13 residues. Trimming pared 4 bases from V and 5 bases from J, leaving 9 bases between. Germline V gives CDR1 MRHNA, CDR2 SNTAGT. The CDR3 DNA is TGTGCCAGCAGTGTGTCTACTGACAATGAGCAGTTCTTC. It codes for CASSVSTDNEQFF.

V gene TRBV11-1 combines with J gene TRBJ1-2; TRBD1 might be the D (5 bases). The germline V and J ends were trimmed by 4 bases and 5 bases, with 14 bases remaining between them. CDR3 size: 14 residues. Germline CDR1 reads SGHAT; CDR2 reads FQDESV (reference sequence). The chain's CDR3 is CASSSRRGPYGYTF. The CDR3 DNA reads TGTGCCAGCAGCTCCCGCCGGGGCCCTTATGGCTACACCTTC.

This clone was counted once. The chain carries TRBV27 and TRBJ1-1; D unclear. Germline CDR1 and CDR2: MNHEY and SMNVEV (reference sequence). V lost 6 bases and J 1 base, leaving 9 bases between the germline ends. The CDR3 runs 13 residues. This CDR3 reads CASRETGNTEAFF. The CDR3 DNA follows: TGTGCCAGCAGAGAGACGGGGAACACTGAAGCTTTCTTT.

This sequence joins TRBV28 and TRBJ2-6; D gene uncertain. The CDR3 consists of 13 residues. Per the germline V gene, CDR1 is MDHEN and CDR2 is SYDVKM. Trimming shortened V by 6 bases and J by 4 bases, and 7 bases separated the two germline ends. The CDR3 sequence: CASRPPGANVLTF. The CDR3 bases are TGTGCCAGCAGACCTCCGGGGGCCAACGTCCTGACTTTC.

The V gene is TRBV4-2, the J gene TRBJ2-7; unclear D gene. The CDR3 consists of 13 residues. V dropped 1 base and J dropped 5 bases, with 9 bases sitting between them. CDR1 and CDR2 (germline): LGHNA, YNFKEQ. In DNA form, the CDR3 reads TGTGCCAGCAGCCAAGTTGGGCACGACGAGCAGTACTTC. It encodes CASSQVGHDEQYF.